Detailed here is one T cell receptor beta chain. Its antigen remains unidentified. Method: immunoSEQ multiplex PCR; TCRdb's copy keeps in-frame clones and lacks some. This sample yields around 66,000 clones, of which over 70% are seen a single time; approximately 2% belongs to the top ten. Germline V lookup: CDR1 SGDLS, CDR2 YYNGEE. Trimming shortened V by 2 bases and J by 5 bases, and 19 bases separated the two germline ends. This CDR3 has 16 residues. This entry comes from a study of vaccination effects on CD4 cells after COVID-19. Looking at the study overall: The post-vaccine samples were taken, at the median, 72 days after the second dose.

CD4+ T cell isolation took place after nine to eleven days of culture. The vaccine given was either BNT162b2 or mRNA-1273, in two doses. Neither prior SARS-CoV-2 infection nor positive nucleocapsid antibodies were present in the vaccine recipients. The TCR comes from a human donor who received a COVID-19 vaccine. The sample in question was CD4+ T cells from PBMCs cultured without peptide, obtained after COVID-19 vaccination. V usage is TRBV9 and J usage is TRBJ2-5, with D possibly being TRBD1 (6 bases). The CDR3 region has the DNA TGTGCCAGCAGCGTGACAGGATCAAACTTTGGGGAGACCCAGTACTTC. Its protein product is CASSVTGSNFGETQYF.